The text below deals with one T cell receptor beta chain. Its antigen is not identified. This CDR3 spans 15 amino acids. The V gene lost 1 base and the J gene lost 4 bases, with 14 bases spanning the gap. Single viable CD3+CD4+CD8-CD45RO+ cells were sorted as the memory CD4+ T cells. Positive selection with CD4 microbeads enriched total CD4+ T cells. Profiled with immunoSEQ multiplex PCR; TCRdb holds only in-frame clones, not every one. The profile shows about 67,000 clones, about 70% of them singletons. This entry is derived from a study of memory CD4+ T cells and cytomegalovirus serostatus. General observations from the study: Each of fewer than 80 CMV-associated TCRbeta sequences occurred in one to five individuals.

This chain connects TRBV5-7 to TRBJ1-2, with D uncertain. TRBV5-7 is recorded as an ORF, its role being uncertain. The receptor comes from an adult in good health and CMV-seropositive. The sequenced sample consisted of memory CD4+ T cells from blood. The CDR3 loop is CASSLTLKFAYGYTF. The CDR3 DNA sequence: TGTGCCAGCAGCTTGACGCTTAAGTTCGCCTATGGCTACACCTTC.